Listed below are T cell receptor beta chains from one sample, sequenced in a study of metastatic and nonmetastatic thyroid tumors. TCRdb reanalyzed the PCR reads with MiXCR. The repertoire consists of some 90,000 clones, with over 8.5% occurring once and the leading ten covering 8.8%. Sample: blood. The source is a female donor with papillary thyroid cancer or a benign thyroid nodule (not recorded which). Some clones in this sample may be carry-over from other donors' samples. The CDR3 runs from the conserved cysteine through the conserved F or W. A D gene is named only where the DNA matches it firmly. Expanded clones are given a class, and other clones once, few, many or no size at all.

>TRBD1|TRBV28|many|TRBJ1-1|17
CASSPGQRGGLNTEAFF
TGTGCCAGCAGCCCGGGTCAACGAGGGGGCCTGAACACTGAAGCTTTCTTT
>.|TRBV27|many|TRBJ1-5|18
CASSFRVPGGTEDQPQHF
TGTGCCAGCAGTTTTAGGGTCCCGGGGGGGACCGAAGATCAGCCTCAGCATTTT
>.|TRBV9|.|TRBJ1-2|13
CASSVGGVGGYTF
TGTGCCAGCAGCGTAGGAGGGGTAGGTGGCTACACCTTC
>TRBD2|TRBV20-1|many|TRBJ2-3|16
CSARDEDGGESDTQYF
TGCAGTGCTAGAGATGAGGACGGGGGGGAATCAGATACGCAGTATTTT
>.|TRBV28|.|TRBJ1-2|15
CASSPLVVGNYGYTF
TGTGCCAGCAGTCCTCTCGTGGTGGGGAACTATGGCTACACCTTC
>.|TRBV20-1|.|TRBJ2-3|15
CSASGVLLSTDTQYF
TGCAGTGCTAGCGGGGTCCTTTTAAGCACAGATACGCAGTACTTT
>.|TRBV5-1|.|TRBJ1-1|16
CASRVQPTDMNTEAFF
TGCGCCAGCAGAGTACAGCCTACTGATATGAACACCGAAGCTTTCTTT
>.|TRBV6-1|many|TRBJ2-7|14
CASQPNRPPYEQYF
TGTGCCAGCCAACCCAACAGGCCCCCCTACGAGCAGTACTTC
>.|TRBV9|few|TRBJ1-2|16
CASSPRGVNREWGYTF
TGTGCCAGCAGCCCGCGAGGCGTTAACAGGGAGTGGGGCTACACCTTC
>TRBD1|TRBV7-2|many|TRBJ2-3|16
CASSYGTGVFTDTQYF
TGTGCCAGCAGCTACGGGACAGGGGTATTCACAGATACGCAGTATTTT
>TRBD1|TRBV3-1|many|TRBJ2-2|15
CASSQADRDTGELFF
TGTGCCAGCAGCCAGGCGGACAGGGATACCGGGGAGCTGTTTTTT
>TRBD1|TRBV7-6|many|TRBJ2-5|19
CASSLVPAGTGLFEETQYF
TGTGCCAGCAGCTTAGTCCCGGCCGGGACAGGACTATTTGAAGAGACCCAGTACTTC
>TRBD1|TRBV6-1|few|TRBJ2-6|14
CASRGTAGANVLTF
TGTGCCAGCAGAGGGACAGCTGGGGCCAACGTCCTGACTTTC
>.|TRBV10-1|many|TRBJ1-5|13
CASSRGVNQPQHF
TGCGCCAGCAGCAGGGGTGTCAATCAGCCCCAGCATTTT
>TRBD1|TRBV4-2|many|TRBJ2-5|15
CASSQEETGVETQYF
TGTGCCAGCAGCCAAGAGGAAACAGGGGTAGAGACCCAGTACTTC
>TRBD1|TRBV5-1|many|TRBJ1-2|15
CASSSTSGTGYGYTF
TGCGCCAGCAGCTCAACTTCCGGGACAGGATATGGCTACACCTTC
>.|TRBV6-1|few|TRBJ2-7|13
CASYRDGSYEQYF
TGTGCCAGCTACAGGGACGGCTCCTACGAGCAGTACTTC
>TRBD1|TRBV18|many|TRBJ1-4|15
CASANRGHPNEKLFF
TGTGCCAGCGCTAACAGGGGGCATCCTAATGAAAAACTGTTTTTT
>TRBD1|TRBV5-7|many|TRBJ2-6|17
CASSYRGRVIGANVLTF
TGTGCCAGCAGCTACAGGGGGCGCGTCATTGGGGCCAACGTCCTGACTTTC
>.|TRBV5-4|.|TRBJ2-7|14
CASSLSVSSYEQYF
TGTGCCAGCAGCTTGTCAGTTAGCTCCTACGAGCAGTACTTC
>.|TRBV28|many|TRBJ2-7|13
CASRGGLTYEQYF
TGTGCCAGCAGGGGGGGGCTAACCTACGAGCAGTACTTC
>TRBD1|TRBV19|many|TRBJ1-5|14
CASSTGTGNQPQHF
TGTGCCAGTAGTACGGGGACAGGGAATCAGCCCCAGCATTTT
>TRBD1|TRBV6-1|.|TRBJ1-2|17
CASSRGQGRFFDYGYTF
TGTGCCAGCAGTAGGGGACAGGGGAGATTTTTCGACTATGGCTACACCTTC
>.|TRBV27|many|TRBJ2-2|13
CASSLGYPGELFF
TGTGCCAGCAGTTTGGGGTATCCCGGGGAGCTGTTTTTT
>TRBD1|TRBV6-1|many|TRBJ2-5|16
CASSEALKTGVETQYF
TGTGCCAGCAGTGAAGCCCTAAAAACAGGGGTAGAGACCCAGTACTTC
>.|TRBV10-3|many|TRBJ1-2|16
CATTRPPNSLEVGYTF
TGTGCCACGACCCGTCCCCCGAACAGCCTAGAAGTTGGCTACACCTTC